A selection of T cell receptor beta chains follows, all from one sample in a study of a mutant IDH1 vaccine in newly diagnosed glioma. Their cognate antigens are unknown. Libraries were prepared by immunoSEQ multiplex PCR; TCRdb keeps only in-frame clonotypes and omits some of them. The repertoire holds more than 55,000 clones, with 84% as singletons. Material: PBMCs, obtained from a glioma patient whose treatment included an IDH1 peptide vaccine. Receptor source: a man aged 25 to 40 with glioma. CDR3s leave out the opening cysteine and the closing phenylalanine or tryptophan.

v_call,j_call,cdr3_aa
TRBV18,TRBJ2-3,ASSRRTGGTDTQY
TRBV29-1,TRBJ2-1,SVEVPRRGADNEQF
TRBV14,TRBJ1-2,ASSSGTGGRGTGYT
TRBV10-2,TRBJ2-3,ASRGRSVDTQY
TRBV18,TRBJ2-1,ASSPRTATADEQF
TRBV2,TRBJ1-1,ASSLGQEVGAF
TRBV4-1,TRBJ1-4,ASSQAVRPTRGEKLF
TRBV27,TRBJ1-4,ASRRVATNEKLF
TRBV12-5,TRBJ1-2,ASGFVRGPGYGYT
TRBV5-4,TRBJ2-5,ASTSIAGGKETQY
TRBV7-8,TRBJ2-5,ASSQGLAGGNPQETQY
TRBV10-3,TRBJ2-4,AISARGGLAKNIQY
TRBV2,NA,ASSESSGGSYEQY
TRBV2,TRBJ1-1,ASSEQGSGEAF
TRBV6-6,TRBJ1-6,ASGDSSYNSPLH
TRBV14,TRBJ1-6,ASSQEGYNFNSPLH
TRBV19,TRBJ2-3,ASALPPDTQY
TRBV6-6,TRBJ2-3,ASSYGDNTDTQY
TRBV4-2,TRBJ2-7,ASSQGGRTEQY
TRBV7-9,TRBJ2-7,ASSDMGGARQY
TRBV7-8,TRBJ1-1,ASSLRTGVAF
TRBV6-5,TRBJ2-5,ASSYGREETQY
TRBV6-5,TRBJ1-2,ASSVGTGGGYT
TRBV9,TRBJ2-2,ASSGPPGQYTGELF
TRBV6-5,TRBJ2-7,ASRRGESNEQY
TRBV9,TRBJ2-5,ASSVGGALETQY
TRBV15,TRBJ1-3,ATSLAGNTIY
TRBV14,TRBJ2-2,ASSQGGWAGELF
TRBV4-2,TRBJ2-2,ASSRAPGQDGPGELF
TRBV6-4,TRBJ1-1,ASSWGTANTEAF
TRBV5-6,TRBJ2-7,ASSPGQIYEQY
TRBV28,TRBJ1-5,ASSLTPGLGNQPQH
TRBV27,TRBJ2-5,ASSFTGQGAGETQY
TRBV25-1,TRBJ2-5,ASSNGLAGIPQETQY
TRBV12-5,TRBJ1-3,ASGLSGFNTIY
TRBV7-9,TRBJ1-3,ASSFGQGGVNTIY
TRBV10-3,TRBJ2-6,AIRPGRYGANVLT
TRBV5-1,TRBJ1-4,ASSFTGGNEKLF
TRBV18,TRBJ2-7,ASSPVFWANEQY
TRBV13,TRBJ1-1,ASSLGGMAGNTEAF
TRBV19,TRBJ2-2,ASSSRQGTGELF
TRBV7-9,TRBJ1-5,ASSSGGRREPQH
TRBV11-2,TRBJ2-3,ASSLDLERGGTDTQY
TRBV10-3,TRBJ1-1,AISESGTGWTEAF
TRBV19,TRBJ1-1,ASSSPTTGWDTEAF
TRBV30,TRBJ1-1,AWMRQMNTEAF
TRBV5-1,TRBJ1-4,ASRPAVATNEKLF
TRBV25-1,TRBJ2-7,ASSDPGQGPNYEQY
TRBV14,TRBJ2-1,ASSQDLPGQGWNEQF
TRBV7-9,TRBJ2-1,ASSVISGGANNEQF
TRBV6-5,TRBJ2-1,ASSYGGTGGIDEQF
TRBV7-6,TRBJ1-2,ASSLVEGSSGYT
TRBV2,TRBJ1-1,ASNGNSLNTEAF
TRBV4-2,TRBJ2-2,ASSDRGLLSNTGELF
TRBV27,TRBJ2-7,ASSLSADHYEQY